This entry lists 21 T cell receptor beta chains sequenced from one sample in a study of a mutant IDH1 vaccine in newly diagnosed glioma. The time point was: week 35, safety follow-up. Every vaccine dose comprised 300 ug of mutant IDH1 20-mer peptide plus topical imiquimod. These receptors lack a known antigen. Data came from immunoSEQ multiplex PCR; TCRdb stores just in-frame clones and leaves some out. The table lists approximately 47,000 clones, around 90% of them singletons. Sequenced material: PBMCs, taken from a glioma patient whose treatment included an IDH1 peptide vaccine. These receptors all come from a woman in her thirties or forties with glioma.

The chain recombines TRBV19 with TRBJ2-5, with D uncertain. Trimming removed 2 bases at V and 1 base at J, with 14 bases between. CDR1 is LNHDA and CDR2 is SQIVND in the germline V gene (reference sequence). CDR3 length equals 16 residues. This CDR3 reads CASSISTSHRQETQYF. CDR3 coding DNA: TGTGCCAGTAGTATATCGACCTCCCACCGCCAAGAGACCCAGTACTTC.

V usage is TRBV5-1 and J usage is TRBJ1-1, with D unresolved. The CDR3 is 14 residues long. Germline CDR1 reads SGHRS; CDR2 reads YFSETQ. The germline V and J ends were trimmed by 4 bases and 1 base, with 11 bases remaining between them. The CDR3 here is CASSPETANTEAFF. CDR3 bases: TGCGCCAGCAGCCCCGAGACCGCGAACACTGAAGCTTTCTTT.

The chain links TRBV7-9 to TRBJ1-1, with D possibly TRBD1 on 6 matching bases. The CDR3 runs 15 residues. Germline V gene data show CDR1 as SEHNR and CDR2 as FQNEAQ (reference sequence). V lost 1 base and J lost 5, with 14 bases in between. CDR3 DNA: TGTGCCAGCAGCTTAGGGAGGGGGGGTAGTACTGAAGCTTTCTTT. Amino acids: CASSLGRGGSTEAFF.

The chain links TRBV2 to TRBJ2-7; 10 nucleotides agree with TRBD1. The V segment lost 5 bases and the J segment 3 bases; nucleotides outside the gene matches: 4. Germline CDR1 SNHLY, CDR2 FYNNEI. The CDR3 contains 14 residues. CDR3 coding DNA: TGTGCCAGCAGTCGACAGGGGGCCCTCTACGAGCAGTACTTC. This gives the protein CASSRQGALYEQYF.

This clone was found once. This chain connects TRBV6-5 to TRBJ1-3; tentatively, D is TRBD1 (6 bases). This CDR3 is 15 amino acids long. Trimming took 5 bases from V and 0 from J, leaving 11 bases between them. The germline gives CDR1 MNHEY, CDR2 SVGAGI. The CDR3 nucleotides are TGTGCCAGCAGTCCAGACAGGTACTCTGGAAACACCATATATTTT. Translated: CASSPDRYSGNTIYF.

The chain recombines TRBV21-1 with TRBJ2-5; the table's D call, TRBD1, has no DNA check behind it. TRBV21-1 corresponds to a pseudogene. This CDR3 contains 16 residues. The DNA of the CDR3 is TGTGCCAGCAGCAGTGTAACAGGTGACCTCCAAGAGACCCAGTACTTC. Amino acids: CASSSVTGDLQETQYF.

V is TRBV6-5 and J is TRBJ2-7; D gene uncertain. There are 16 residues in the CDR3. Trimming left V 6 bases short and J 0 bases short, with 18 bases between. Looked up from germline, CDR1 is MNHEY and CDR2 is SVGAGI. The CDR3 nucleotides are TGTGCCAGCAGCTACCTTTATAGGGATTGCTCCTACGAGCAGTACTTC. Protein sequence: CASSYLYRDCSYEQYF.

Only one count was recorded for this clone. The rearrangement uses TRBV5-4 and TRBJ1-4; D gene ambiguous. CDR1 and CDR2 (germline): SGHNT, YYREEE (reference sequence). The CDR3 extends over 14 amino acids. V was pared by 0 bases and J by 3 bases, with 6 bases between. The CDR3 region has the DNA TGTGCCAGCAGCTTGGGCGGTGCTAATGAAAAACTGTTTTTT. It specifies CASSLGGANEKLFF.

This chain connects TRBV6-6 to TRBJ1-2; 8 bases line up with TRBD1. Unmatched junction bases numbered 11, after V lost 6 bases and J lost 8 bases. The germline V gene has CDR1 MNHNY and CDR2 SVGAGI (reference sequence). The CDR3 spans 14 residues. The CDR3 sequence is CASRDRQGQGGYTF. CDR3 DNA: TGTGCCAGCAGAGATAGACAGGGGCAGGGAGGCTACACCTTC.

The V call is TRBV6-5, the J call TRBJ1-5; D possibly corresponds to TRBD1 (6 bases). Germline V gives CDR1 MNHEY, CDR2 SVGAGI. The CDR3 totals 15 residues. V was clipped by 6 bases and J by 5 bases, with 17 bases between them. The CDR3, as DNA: TGTGCCAGCAGAAGACAGGTTTCGGTAGATCAGCCCCAGCATTTT. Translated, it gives CASRRQVSVDQPQHF.

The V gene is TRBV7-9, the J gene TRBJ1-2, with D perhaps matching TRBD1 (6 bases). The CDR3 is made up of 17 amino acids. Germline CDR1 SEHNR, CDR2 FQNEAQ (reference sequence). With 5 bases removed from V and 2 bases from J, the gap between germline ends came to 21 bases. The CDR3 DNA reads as TGTGCCAGCAGCGGGTGGGGAACCGCGGACAGAAACTATGGCTACACCTTC. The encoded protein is CASSGWGTADRNYGYTF.

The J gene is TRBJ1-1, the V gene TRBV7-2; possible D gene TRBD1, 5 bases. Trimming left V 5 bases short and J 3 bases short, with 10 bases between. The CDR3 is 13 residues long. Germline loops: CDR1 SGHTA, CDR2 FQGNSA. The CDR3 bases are TGTGCCAGCAGCAACGACAGATACACTGAAGCTTTCTTT. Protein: CASSNDRYTEAFF. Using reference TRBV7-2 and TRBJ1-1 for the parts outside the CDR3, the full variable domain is GAGVSQSPSNKVTEKGKDVELRCDPISGHTALYWYRQSLGQGLEFLIYFQGNSAPDKSGLPSDRFSAERTGGSVSTLTIQRTQQEDSAVYLCASSNDRYTEAFFGQGTRLTVV.

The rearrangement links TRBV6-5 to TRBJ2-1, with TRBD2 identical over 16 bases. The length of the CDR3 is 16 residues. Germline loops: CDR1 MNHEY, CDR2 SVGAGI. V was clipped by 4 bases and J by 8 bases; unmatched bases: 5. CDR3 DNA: TGTGCCAGCAGTTCCGCCGGGACTAGCGGGAGGGATGAGCAGTTCTTC. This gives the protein CASSSAGTSGRDEQFF.

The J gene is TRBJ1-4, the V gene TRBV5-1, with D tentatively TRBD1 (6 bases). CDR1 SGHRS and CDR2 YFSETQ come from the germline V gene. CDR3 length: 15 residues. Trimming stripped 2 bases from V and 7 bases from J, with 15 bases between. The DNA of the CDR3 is TGCGCCAGCAGCTTTGATTCGACAGGCCTTGAAAAACTGTTTTTT. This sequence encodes CASSFDSTGLEKLFF.

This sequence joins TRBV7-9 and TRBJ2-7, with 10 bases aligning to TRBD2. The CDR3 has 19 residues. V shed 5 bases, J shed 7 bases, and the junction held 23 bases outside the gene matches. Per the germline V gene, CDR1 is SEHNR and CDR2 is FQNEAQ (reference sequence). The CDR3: CASSPPIRVASGSSREQYF. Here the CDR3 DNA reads TGTGCCAGCAGCCCTCCCATACGGGTGGCTAGCGGGAGTTCAAGGGAGCAGTACTTC.

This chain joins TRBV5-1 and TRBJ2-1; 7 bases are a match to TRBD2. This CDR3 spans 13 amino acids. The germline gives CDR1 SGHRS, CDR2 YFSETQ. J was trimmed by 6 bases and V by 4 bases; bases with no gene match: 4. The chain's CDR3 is CASSPGTINEQFF. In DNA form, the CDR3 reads TGCGCCAGCAGCCCCGGGACTATCAATGAGCAGTTCTTC. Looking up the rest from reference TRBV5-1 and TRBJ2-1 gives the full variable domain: KAGVTQTPRYLIKTRGQQVTLSCSPISGHRSVSWYQQTPGQGLQFLFEYFSETQRNKGNFPGRFSGRQFSNSRSEMNVSTLELGDSALYLCASSPGTINEQFFGPGTRLTVL.

The CDR3 loop is CASSVEAGGPLGEQYF. CDR3 coding DNA: TGTGCCAGCAGCGTAGAGGCGGGAGGGCCCCTAGGGGAGCAGTACTTC. The chain has TRBV9 and TRBJ2-7, with 9 bases fitting TRBD2. With V trimmed by 0 bases and J by 7 bases, 11 bases remained unmatched. Germline CDR1 and CDR2: SGDLS and YYNGEE. The CDR3 covers 16 residues.

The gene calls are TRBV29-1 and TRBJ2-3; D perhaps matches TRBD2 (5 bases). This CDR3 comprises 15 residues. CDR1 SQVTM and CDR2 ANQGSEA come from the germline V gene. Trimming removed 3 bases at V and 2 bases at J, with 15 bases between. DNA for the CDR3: TGCAGCGTTGAGAGGTTAGGAGGTTTCACAGATACGCAGTATTTT. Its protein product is CSVERLGGFTDTQYF.

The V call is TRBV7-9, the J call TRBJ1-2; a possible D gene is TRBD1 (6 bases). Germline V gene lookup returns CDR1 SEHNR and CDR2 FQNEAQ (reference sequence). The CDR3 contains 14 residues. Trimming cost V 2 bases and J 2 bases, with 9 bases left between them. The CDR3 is CASSLTTGNYGYTF. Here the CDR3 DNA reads TGTGCCAGCAGCTTAACCACAGGGAACTATGGCTACACCTTC.

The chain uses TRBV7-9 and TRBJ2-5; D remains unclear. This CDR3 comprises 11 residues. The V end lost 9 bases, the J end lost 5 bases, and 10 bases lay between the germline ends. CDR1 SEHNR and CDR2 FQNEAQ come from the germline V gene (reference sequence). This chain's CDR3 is CASSIGETQYF. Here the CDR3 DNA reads TGTGCCAGTAGTATAGGGGAGACCCAGTACTTC.

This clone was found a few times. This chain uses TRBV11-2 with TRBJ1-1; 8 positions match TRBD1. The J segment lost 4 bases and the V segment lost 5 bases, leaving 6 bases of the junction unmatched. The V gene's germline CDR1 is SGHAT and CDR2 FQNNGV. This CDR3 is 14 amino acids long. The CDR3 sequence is CASSQGARITEAFF. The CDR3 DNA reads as TGTGCCAGCAGCCAGGGGGCGCGTATCACTGAAGCTTTCTTT.